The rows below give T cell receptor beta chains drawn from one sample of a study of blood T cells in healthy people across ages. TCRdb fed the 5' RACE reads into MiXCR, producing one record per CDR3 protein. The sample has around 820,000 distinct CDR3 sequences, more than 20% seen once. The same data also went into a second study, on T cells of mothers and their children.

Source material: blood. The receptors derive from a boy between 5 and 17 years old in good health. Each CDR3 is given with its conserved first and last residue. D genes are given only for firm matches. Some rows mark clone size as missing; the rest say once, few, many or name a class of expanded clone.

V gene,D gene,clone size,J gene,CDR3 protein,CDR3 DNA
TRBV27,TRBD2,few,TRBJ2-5,CASSPGTSGRIQETQYF,TGTGCCAGCAGTCCAGGGACTAGCGGGAGAATCCAAGAGACCCAGTACTTC
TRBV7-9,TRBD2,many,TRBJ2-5,CASSSLAGRETQYF,TGCGCCAGCAGCTCACTAGCGGGACGAGAGACCCAGTACTTC
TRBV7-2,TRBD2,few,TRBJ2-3,CASSPAWAGGTDTQYF,TGTGCCAGCAGCCCAGCGTGGGCGGGGGGCACAGATACGCAGTATTTT
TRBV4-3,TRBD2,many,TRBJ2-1,CASSQVALAGGRDEQFF,TGCGCCAGCAGCCAAGTAGCATTGGCGGGAGGGAGGGATGAGCAGTTCTTC
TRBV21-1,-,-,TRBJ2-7,CASSKDTSLAYERCF,TGTGCCAGCAGCAAAGATACTAGCTTGGCCTACGAGCGGTGCTTC
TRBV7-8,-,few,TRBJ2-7,CASSLDWQHYEQYF,TGTGCCAGCAGCTTAGATTGGCAGCACTACGAGCAGTACTTC
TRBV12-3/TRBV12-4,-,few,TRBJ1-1,CASSYDPWANTEAFF,TGTGCCAGCAGCTATGACCCGTGGGCGAACACTGAAGCTTTCTTT
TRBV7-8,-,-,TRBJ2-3,CASSAIMGSGTQYF,TGTGCCAGCAGCGCAATTATGGGTTCCGGTACGCAGTATTTT
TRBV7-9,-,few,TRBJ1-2,CASSPVTPGGYTF,TGTGCCAGCAGCCCCGTGACACCGGGGGGCTACACCTTC
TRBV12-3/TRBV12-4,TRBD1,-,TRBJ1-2,CASTFGTVYGYTF,TGTGCCAGCACCTTCGGGACAGTCTATGGCTACACCTTC
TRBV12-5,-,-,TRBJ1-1,CASGLVNRANTEAFF,TGTGCTAGTGGTTTGGTAAACAGGGCGAACACTGAAGCTTTCTTT
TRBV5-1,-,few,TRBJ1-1,CASSLEGFAMNTEAFF,TGCGCCAGCAGCTTGGAGGGGTTTGCTATGAACACTGAAGCTTTCTTT
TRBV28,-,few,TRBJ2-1,CASSGVYEQFF,TGTGCCTCCTCGGGAGTTTATGAGCAGTTCTTC
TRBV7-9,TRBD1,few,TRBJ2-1,CASSLVNPGQMNF,TGTGCCAGCAGCTTAGTGAACCCGGGACAGATGAACTTC
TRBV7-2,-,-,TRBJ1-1,CASTQALQGIEAFF,TGTGCCAGCACTCAAGCCCTCCAGGGTATTGAAGCTTTCTTT
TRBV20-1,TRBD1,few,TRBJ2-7,CSANNRGLLHEQYF,TGCAGTGCTAATAACAGGGGGCTGCTACACGAGCAGTACTTC
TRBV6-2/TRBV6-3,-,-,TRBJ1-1,CASSYRDTTNTEAFF,TGTGCCAGCAGTTATAGGGACACCACGAACACTGAAGCTTTCTTT
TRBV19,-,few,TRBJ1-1,CASSEGAEAFF,TGTGCCAGTAGTGAGGGGGCTGAAGCTTTCTTT
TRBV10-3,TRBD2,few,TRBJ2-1,CAISELSAGGPYNEQFF,TGTGCCATCAGTGAGCTGTCGGCGGGAGGCCCTTACAATGAGCAGTTCTTC
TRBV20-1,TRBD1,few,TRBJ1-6,CSARDRDSSSYNSPLHF,TGCAGTGCTAGAGATCGGGACAGTAGCTCCTATAATTCACCCCTCCACTTT
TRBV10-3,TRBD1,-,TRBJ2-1,CAISAGQGSYNEQFF,TGTGCCATCAGTGCGGGACAGGGCTCCTACAATGAGCAGTTCTTC
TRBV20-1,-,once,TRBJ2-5,CSASDGAGGGQETQYF,TGCAGTGCTAGCGACGGGGCTGGCGGAGGTCAAGAGACCCAGTACTTC